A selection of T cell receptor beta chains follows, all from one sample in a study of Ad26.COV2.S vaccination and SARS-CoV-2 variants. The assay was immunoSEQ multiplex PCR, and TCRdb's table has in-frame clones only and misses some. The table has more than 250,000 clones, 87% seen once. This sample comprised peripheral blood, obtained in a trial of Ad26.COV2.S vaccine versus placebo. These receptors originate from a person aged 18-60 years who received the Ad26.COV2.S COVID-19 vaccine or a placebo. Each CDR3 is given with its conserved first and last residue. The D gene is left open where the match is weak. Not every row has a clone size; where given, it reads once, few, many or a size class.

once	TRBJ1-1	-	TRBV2	CASTGEMNTEAFF	TGTGCCAGCACCGGGGAAATGAACACTGAAGCTTTCTTT
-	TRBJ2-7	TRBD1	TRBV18	CASSPGQGAGEQYF	TGTGCCAGCTCACCTGGACAGGGGGCGGGTGAGCAGTACTTC
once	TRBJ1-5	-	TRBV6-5	CASSTTPYSNQPQHF	TGTGCCAGCAGTACTACACCGTATAGCAATCAGCCCCAGCATTTT
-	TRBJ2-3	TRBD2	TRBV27	CASSLTLAGPTTDTQYF	TGTGCCAGCAGTTTAACCCTAGCGGGCCCAACCACAGATACGCAGTATTTT
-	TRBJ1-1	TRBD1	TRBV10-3	CASGAGGTEAFF	TGTGCCTCGGGGGCAGGGGGCACTGAAGCTTTCTTT
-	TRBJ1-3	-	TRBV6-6	CASSYLGSSGNTIYF	TGTGCCAGCAGTTACTTAGGGTCCTCTGGAAACACCATATATTTT
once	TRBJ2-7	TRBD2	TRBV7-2	CASSLVAGGSNEQYF	TGTGCCAGCAGCCTAGTAGCGGGAGGAAGTAACGAGCAGTACTTC
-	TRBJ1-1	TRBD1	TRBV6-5	CASRDRPNTEAFF	TGTGCCAGCAGGGACAGGCCGAACACTGAAGCTTTCTTT
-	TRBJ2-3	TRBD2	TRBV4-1	CASSQDGMGRGTRTDTQYF	TGCGCCAGCAGCCAAGATGGAATGGGGCGGGGGACGAGGACAGATACGCAGTATTTT
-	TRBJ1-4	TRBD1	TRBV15	CATSSGQGAGEKLFF	TGTGCCACCAGCAGTGGACAGGGGGCGGGGGAAAAACTGTTTTTT
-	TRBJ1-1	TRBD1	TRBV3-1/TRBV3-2	CASSARQGGTEAFF	TGTGCCAGCAGCGCCCGACAGGGGGGCACTGAAGCTTTCTTT
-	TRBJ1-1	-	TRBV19	CASSILGRDVEAFF	TGTGCCAGTAGTATATTAGGTAGGGATGTTGAAGCTTTCTTT
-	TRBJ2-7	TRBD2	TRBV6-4	CASSASSGRMYEQYF	TGTGCCAGCAGTGCATCTAGCGGGAGGATGTACGAGCAGTACTTC
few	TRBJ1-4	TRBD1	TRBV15	CATSRGFTGATNEKLFF	TGTGCCACCAGCAGAGGTTTTACAGGGGCAACTAATGAAAAACTGTTTTTT
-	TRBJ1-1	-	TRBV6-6	CASKVRPNTEAFF	TGTGCCAGCAAAGTCCGACCGAACACTGAAGCTTTCTTT